Shown below are 25 T cell receptor beta chains from a single sample sequenced in a study of blood T cell repertoires in COVID-19. Assay: immunoSEQ multiplex PCR; the TCRdb copy retains only in-frame clones and omits some. The repertoire holds roughly 400,000 clones, roughly 89% seen once, with about 9.4% in the top ten. Sequencing was performed on PBMCs or T cells enriched from blood (not recorded which). Receptors were obtained from a woman aged 50 to 60 who had recovered from COVID-19.

The J gene is TRBJ2-2, the V gene TRBV6-5; the D gene is possibly TRBD1 (5 bases). This CDR3 contains 14 residues. Germline V gene lookup returns CDR1 MNHEY and CDR2 SVGAGI. V shed 7 bases and J shed 3 bases, with 12 bases lying between them. CDR3 region: CASTAGIDTGELFF. The CDR3 DNA reads as TGTGCCAGCACCGCAGGGATAGACACCGGGGAGCTGTTTTTT.

The rearrangement uses TRBV5-1 and TRBJ1-6; no firm D call. The CDR3 spans 13 residues. Trimming took off 5 bases at V and 0 bases at J, with 3 bases between the two ends. Germline V gene data show CDR1 as SGHRS and CDR2 as YFSETQ. CDR3: CASRSSYNSPLHF. Here the CDR3 DNA reads TGCGCCAGCAGGAGCTCCTATAATTCACCCCTCCACTTT.

The chain links TRBV27 to TRBJ2-1; tentative D call: TRBD1 (6 bases). V was cut by 5 bases and J by 8 bases, with 16 bases left in between. The germline CDR1 and CDR2 sequences are MNHEY and SMNVEV (reference sequence). This CDR3 spans 14 amino acids. The CDR3 DNA reads as TGTGCCAGCAGTCACGAGGGCAGGGGAGATGAGCAGTTCTTC. Residues: CASSHEGRGDEQFF.

The chain links TRBV19 to TRBJ1-5; 12 nucleotides match TRBD1. From germline, CDR1 is LNHDA and CDR2 SQIVND (reference sequence). The CDR3 covers 16 residues. Germline trimming cut 4 bases from V and 2 bases from J; bases unmatched to any gene: 3. The CDR3 region is CASSTGTGGRNQPQHF. CDR3 coding DNA: TGTGCCAGTAGTACCGGGACAGGGGGCCGCAATCAGCCCCAGCATTTT.

This clone was counted once. The chain is built from TRBV29-1 and TRBJ1-4; the D gene is possibly TRBD1 (6 bases). The germline V gene encodes CDR1 SQVTM and CDR2 ANQGSEA. This CDR3 comprises 14 residues. Trimming stripped 5 bases from V and 0 bases from J, with 10 bases between. CDR3 protein: CSVWGLSTNEKLFF. The CDR3 DNA follows: TGCAGCGTTTGGGGGCTTTCAACTAATGAAAAACTGTTTTTT.

This CDR3 reads CASSQAQQTVGYTF. The CDR3 DNA sequence: TGTGCCAGCAGCCAAGCCCAACAGACCGTGGGCTACACCTTC. The rearrangement joins TRBV4-2 to TRBJ1-2; D is unresolved. Germline V gene sequence: CDR1 LGHNA, CDR2 YNFKEQ. This CDR3 is 14 amino acids long. Trimming removed 1 base from V and 8 bases from J, with 14 bases in between.

The CDR3 nucleotides are TGTGCCTGGAGGACTCCAGGGGGCGCAAGGGGCTACACCTTC. It is translated as CAWRTPGGARGYTF. The rearrangement uses TRBV30 and TRBJ1-2, with 8 positions matching TRBD1. The length of the CDR3 is 14 residues. From germline, CDR1 is GTSNPN and CDR2 SVGIG (reference sequence). The J segment lost 8 bases and the V segment lost 3 bases, leaving 11 bases of the junction unmatched.

This chain uses TRBV28 with TRBJ1-1; D unresolved. The CDR3 has 13 residues. Germline V CDR1 and CDR2: MDHEN, SYDVKM. V dropped 6 bases and J dropped 3 bases, with 11 bases sitting between them. The CDR3 protein is CASSAVLDTEAFF. CDR3 DNA: TGTGCCAGCAGCGCGGTCTTGGACACTGAAGCTTTCTTT.

This chain links TRBV5-6 with TRBJ1-2, with TRBD1 as a possible D gene (6 bases). The CDR3 contains 15 residues. V lost 1 base, J lost 8 bases, and 18 bases lay in between. Germline assignment: CDR1 SGHDT and CDR2 YYEEEE. CDR3 sequence reads: CASSLRLTGLRGYTF. In DNA form, the CDR3 reads TGTGCCAGCAGCTTGAGGTTAACAGGGTTACGGGGCTACACCTTC.

The chain has TRBV5-1 and TRBJ2-1; D possibly corresponds to TRBD2 (6 bases). V lost 2 bases, J lost 7 bases, and 19 bases lay in between. The CDR3 runs 16 residues. Germline V gene lookup returns CDR1 SGHRS and CDR2 YFSETQ. CDR3 region: CASSFTPGSGRNEQFF. CDR3 DNA sequence: TGCGCCAGCAGCTTCACTCCGGGGTCCGGGAGAAATGAGCAGTTCTTC. The complete variable domain, with remaining parts taken from reference TRBV5-1 and TRBJ2-1, reads KAGVTQTPRYLIKTRGQQVTLSCSPISGHRSVSWYQQTPGQGLQFLFEYFSETQRNKGNFPGRFSGRQFSNSRSEMNVSTLELGDSALYLCASSFTPGSGRNEQFFGPGTRLTVL.

As to this clone: This specimen includes other DNA sequences encoding the same CDR3. The rearrangement links TRBV7-9 to TRBJ1-2; 9 bases agree with TRBD1. The ends lost 5 bases at V and 5 bases at J; junction bases unmatched: 3. This CDR3 contains 13 residues. Germline V gene lookup returns CDR1 SEHNR and CDR2 FQNEAQ (reference sequence). This CDR3 is CASSLGTGYGYTF. CDR3 nucleotide sequence: TGTGCCAGCAGCCTAGGGACAGGGTATGGCTACACCTTC.

CDR3 amino acids: CATRLVNRNNEQFF. As DNA, the CDR3 is TGTGCCACCAGGTTGGTAAACAGAAACAATGAGCAGTTCTTC. The rearrangement joins TRBV19 to TRBJ2-1; D not resolved. The germline V gene has CDR1 LNHDA and CDR2 SQIVND (reference sequence). The CDR3 consists of 14 residues. V shed 10 bases and J shed 5 bases, with 18 bases lying between them.

This chain connects TRBV3-1 (or the pseudogene TRBV3-2) to TRBJ1-2, with 8 bases aligning to TRBD1. There are 18 residues in the CDR3. The V segment lost 2 bases and the J segment 2 bases; nucleotides outside the gene matches: 13. Per the germline V gene, CDR1 is LGHDT and CDR2 is YNNKEL (reference sequence). CDR3 DNA sequence: TGTGCCAGCAGCCAAATCTCCGTCTGGGGACAGGCGAACTATGGCTACACCTTC. It is translated as CASSQISVWGQANYGYTF.

The V call is TRBV7-9, the J call TRBJ2-7, with 9 nucleotides matching TRBD1. The V gene's germline CDR1 is SEHNR and CDR2 FQNEAQ (reference sequence). Unmatched junction bases numbered 4, after V lost 6 bases and J lost 1 base. CDR3 length equals 14 residues. The CDR3 region is CASRGQGISYEQYF. CDR3 bases: TGTGCCAGCAGGGGACAGGGCATATCCTACGAGCAGTACTTC.

This chain links TRBV19 with TRBJ1-5; D unresolved. The CDR3 is 13 amino acids. Germline-derived CDR1 and CDR2 are LNHDA and SQIVND (reference sequence). The ends were cut back, 7 bases at V and 3 bases at J, with 10 bases in the middle. The CDR3 DNA is TGTGCCAGTAAAGTGAGCGACAATCAGCCCCAGCATTTT. This translates into CASKVSDNQPQHF.

V gene TRBV30 combines with J gene TRBJ1-4, with D possibly being TRBD1 (6 bases). The CDR3 totals 11 residues. CDR1 is GTSNPN and CDR2 is SVGIG in the germline V gene (reference sequence). V lost 3 bases and J 8 bases, leaving 7 bases between the germline ends. CDR3 region: CAWRDREKLFF. The CDR3 DNA sequence: TGTGCCTGGAGGGACAGAGAAAAACTGTTTTTT.

This clone was observed a single time. The CDR3: CASSQDVQGRTSPLHF. The CDR3 region has the DNA TGTGCCAGCAGCCAAGATGTTCAGGGAAGGACTTCACCCCTCCACTTT. The rearrangement links TRBV4-2 to TRBJ1-6, with D possibly matching TRBD1 (5 bases). Germline V lookup: CDR1 LGHNA, CDR2 YNFKEQ. The CDR3 covers 16 residues. Trimming pared 0 bases from V and 9 bases from J, leaving 15 bases between.

This clone occurred once. The chain uses TRBV18 and TRBJ1-1; a weak D match, TRBD1 (5 bases). Trimming left V 1 base short and J 7 bases short, with 13 bases between. This CDR3 is built from 14 residues. In germline, CDR1 is KGHSH, CDR2 LQKENI. CDR3 in DNA: TGTGCCAGCTCACCACTGATTTTCGACAGTGAAGCTTTCTTT. It is translated as CASSPLIFDSEAFF.

The gene calls are TRBV9 and TRBJ2-7; D gene uncertain. With 0 bases removed from V and 3 bases from J, the gap between germline ends came to 10 bases. Germline V lookup: CDR1 SGDLS, CDR2 YYNGEE. This CDR3 comprises 14 residues. In nucleotides, the CDR3 is TGTGCCAGCAGCGTAGGTCAGGATAGCTACGAGCAGTACTTC. Protein product: CASSVGQDSYEQYF. Based on the CDR3 plus reference TRBV9 and TRBJ2-7, the full variable domain is DSGVTQTPKHLITATGQRVTLRCSPRSGDLSVYWYQQSLDQGLQFLIQYYNGEERAKGNILERFSAQQFPDLHSELNLSSLELGDSALYFCASSVGQDSYEQYFGPGTRLTVT.

V is TRBV7-9 and J is TRBJ1-3; the match to TRBD1 covers 9 bases. This CDR3 comprises 16 residues. Trimming at V came to 5 bases and at J to 4 bases, leaving 9 bases not matched to a gene. The germline V gene has CDR1 SEHNR and CDR2 FQNEAQ (reference sequence). CDR3 bases: TGTGCCAGCAGCAAGCAGAGGACAGGGGAAGGAAACACCATATATTTT. The encoded protein is CASSKQRTGEGNTIYF. Full variable domain (remainder filled in from reference TRBV7-9 and TRBJ1-3): DTGVSQNPRHKITKRGQNVTFRCDPISEHNRLYWYRQTLGQGPEFLTYFQNEAQLEKSRLLSDRFSAERPKGSFSTLEIQRTEQGDSAMYLCASSKQRTGEGNTIYFGEGSWLTVV.

The CDR3 spells CASSQLSGGSTDTQYF. The DNA of the CDR3 is TGTGCCAGCAGCCAACTTAGCGGGGGGTCCACAGATACGCAGTATTTT. The rearrangement joins TRBV3-1 (or the pseudogene TRBV3-2) to TRBJ2-3; TRBD2 matches at 10 bases. Germline CDR1 reads LGHDT; CDR2 reads YNNKEL (reference sequence). J gave up 2 bases and V 2 bases, and 4 bases lay outside the gene matches. There are 16 residues in the CDR3.

The chain links TRBV19 to TRBJ1-2, with 9 bases that match TRBD1. The ends lost 8 bases at V and 7 bases at J; junction bases unmatched: 11. The germline V gene has CDR1 LNHDA and CDR2 SQIVND (reference sequence). This CDR3 has 14 amino acids. The CDR3, as DNA: TGTGCCAGTTCCGAAAGAGGGACAGGGTCTGGCTACACCTTC. Translating gives CASSERGTGSGYTF.

In DNA, the CDR3 is TGTGCCACCAGTGGGGACAGTCCCCAGCCCCAGCATTTT. It yields the protein CATSGDSPQPQHF. The rearrangement uses TRBV24-1 and TRBJ1-5, with 7 bases lining up with TRBD1. The CDR3 spans 13 residues. Germline loops: CDR1 KGHDR, CDR2 SFDVKD. Trimming cost V 5 bases and J 7 bases; bases outside gene matches: 4.

The V call is TRBV5-1, the J call TRBJ1-6; D remains unclear. Trimming stripped 0 bases from V and 3 bases from J, with 10 bases between. The CDR3 spans 16 residues. Per the germline V gene, CDR1 is SGHRS and CDR2 is YFSETQ. CDR3 sequence: CASSLDGEVYNSPLHF. Here the CDR3 DNA reads TGCGCCAGCAGCTTGGATGGAGAAGTCTATAATTCACCCCTCCACTTT.

The V gene is TRBV19, the J gene TRBJ2-7; 10 bases are a match to TRBD2. Germline values: CDR1 LNHDA, CDR2 SQIVND (reference sequence). V gave up 5 bases and J gave up 8 bases; unmatched junction bases: 9. The CDR3 length is 14 residues. This chain's CDR3 is CASSPSGGPKKQYF. The CDR3 DNA is TGTGCCAGTAGTCCTAGCGGGGGCCCTAAGAAGCAGTACTTC.